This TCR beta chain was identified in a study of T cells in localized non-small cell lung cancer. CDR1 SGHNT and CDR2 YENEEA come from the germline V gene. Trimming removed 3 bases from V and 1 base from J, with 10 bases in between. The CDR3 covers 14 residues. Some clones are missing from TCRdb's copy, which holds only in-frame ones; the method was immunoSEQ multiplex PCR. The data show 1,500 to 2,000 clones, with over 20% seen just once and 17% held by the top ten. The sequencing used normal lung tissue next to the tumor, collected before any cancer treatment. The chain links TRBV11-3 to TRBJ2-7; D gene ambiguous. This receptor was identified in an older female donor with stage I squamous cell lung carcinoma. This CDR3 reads CASSLAGQSYEQYF. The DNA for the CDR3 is TGTGCCAGCAGCTTGGCTGGCCAGTCCTACGAGCAGTACTTC.